The sequence of this TCR beta chain was determined in a study of T-cell reconstitution after alpha-beta-depleted transplantation in children. Unique molecular identifiers were incorporated when the TCRbeta library was constructed. A single record per CDR3 protein comes from TCRdb applying MiXCR to the PCR reads. Counted here are some 400,000 distinct CDR3 sequences, over 20% occurring once; the ten biggest clones make up less than 4.5%. This CDR3 comprises 14 residues. Germline CDR1 SQVTM, CDR2 ANQGSEA. V trimming: 5 bases; J trimming: 2 bases; junction bases outside the gene matches: 4. The sample was PBMCs from the stem cell graft donor, taken from the stem cell graft. The gene calls are TRBV29-1 and TRBJ2-3, with TRBD1 matching over 10 bases. This sequence was found in a human donor who donated a stem cell graft to a child with acute myeloid leukemia. CDR3 DNA sequence: TGCAGCGTTTGGGACAGGGGATACACAGATACGCAGTATTTT. Protein product: CSVWDRGYTDTQYF.